This TCR beta chain emerged from a study of T-cell reconstitution after alpha-beta-depleted transplantation in children. Only a few counts were recorded for this clonotype. Antigen specificity is unknown. The study, taken as a whole, reports: One year post-transplant, T-cell counts and diversity were largely derived from T cells produced anew. Some patients showed high day-60 TCRbeta diversity, which derived from surviving recipient T cells and thymic progenitors. About two months after transplant, alpha-beta T cells reportedly came from several hundred expanded graft clones.

Preparation of the TCRbeta library involved a method that used unique molecular identifiers. TCRdb reanalysed the PCR reads using MiXCR and keeps one entry per CDR3 protein. The sample has 700,000 to 950,000 distinct CDR3 sequences; 16% are singletons. The CDR3 extends over 11 amino acids. Germline V gene lookup returns CDR1 DFQATT and CDR2 SNEGSKA (reference sequence). V was cut by 5 bases and J by 9 bases, with 11 bases left in between. Here the sequenced sample was PBMCs, mostly from graft donor cells, taken 360 days after TCRalphabeta/CD19-depleted stem cell transplant. The chain combines TRBV20-1 with TRBJ2-1; the D gene is possibly TRBD2 (6 bases). The sequence came from a male patient younger than 18 who had a stem cell transplant for acute lymphoblastic leukemia, so the T cells may come from the graft donor. CDR3 coding DNA: TGCAGTGCTGCCTTAGCGGCTGAGCAGTTCTTC. It yields the protein CSAALAAEQFF.